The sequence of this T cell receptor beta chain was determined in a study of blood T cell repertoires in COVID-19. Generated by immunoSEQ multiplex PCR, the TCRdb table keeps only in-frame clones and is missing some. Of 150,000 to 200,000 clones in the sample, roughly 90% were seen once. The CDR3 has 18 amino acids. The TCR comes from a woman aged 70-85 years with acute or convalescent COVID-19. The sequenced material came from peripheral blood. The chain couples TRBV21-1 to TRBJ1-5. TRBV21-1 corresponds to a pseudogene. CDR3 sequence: CASSEPFYGIHSNQPQHF. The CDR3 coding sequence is TGTGCCAGCAGCGAACCCTTCTACGGGATCCATAGCAATCAGCCCCAGCATTTT.